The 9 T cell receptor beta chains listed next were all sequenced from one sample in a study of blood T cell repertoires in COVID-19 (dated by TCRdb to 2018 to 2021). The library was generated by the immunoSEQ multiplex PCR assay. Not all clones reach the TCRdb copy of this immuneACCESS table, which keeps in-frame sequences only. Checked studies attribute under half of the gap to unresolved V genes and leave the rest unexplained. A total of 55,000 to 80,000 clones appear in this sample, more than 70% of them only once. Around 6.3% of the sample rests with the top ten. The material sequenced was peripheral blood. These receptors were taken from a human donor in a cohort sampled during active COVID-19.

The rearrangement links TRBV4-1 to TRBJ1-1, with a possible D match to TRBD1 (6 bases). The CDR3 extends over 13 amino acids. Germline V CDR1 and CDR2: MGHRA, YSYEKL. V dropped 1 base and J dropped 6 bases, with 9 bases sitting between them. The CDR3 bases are TGCGCCAGCAGCCAAGCAGGGGTCGCTGAAGCTTTCTTT. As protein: CASSQAGVAEAFF.

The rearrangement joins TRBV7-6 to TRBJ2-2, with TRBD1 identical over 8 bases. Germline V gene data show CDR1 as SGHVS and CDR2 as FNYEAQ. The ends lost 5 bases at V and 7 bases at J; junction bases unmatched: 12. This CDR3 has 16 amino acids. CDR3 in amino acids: CASSLRQGRPGGELFF. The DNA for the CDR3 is TGTGCCAGCAGCCTTCGACAGGGGCGCCCTGGCGGGGAGCTGTTTTTT.

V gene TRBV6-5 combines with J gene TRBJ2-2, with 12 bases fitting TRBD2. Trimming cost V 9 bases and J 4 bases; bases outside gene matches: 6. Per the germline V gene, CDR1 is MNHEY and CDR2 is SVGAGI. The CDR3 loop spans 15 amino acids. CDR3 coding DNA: TGTGCCAGTGAACCTAGCGGGGGGGCCACCGGGGAGCTGTTTTTT. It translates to CASEPSGGATGELFF.

CDR3 region: CASSLEPGGDNEQFF. CDR3 nucleotides: TGTGCCAGCAGCTTAGAACCAGGAGGTGACAATGAGCAGTTCTTC. The V and J genes are TRBV7-8 and TRBJ2-1, with D maybe TRBD2 (5 bases). Germline-derived CDR1 and CDR2 are SGHVS and FQNEAQ. The CDR3 totals 15 residues. V lost 1 base to trimming and J lost 5 bases, with 12 bases between them.

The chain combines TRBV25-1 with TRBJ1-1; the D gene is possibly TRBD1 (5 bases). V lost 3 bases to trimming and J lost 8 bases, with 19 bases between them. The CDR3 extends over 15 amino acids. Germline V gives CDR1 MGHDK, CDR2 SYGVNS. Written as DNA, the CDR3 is TGTGCCAGCAGTGAGGGGGGGAAGGGGCCGACCGAAGCTTTCTTT. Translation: CASSEGGKGPTEAFF. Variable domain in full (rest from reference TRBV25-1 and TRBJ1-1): EADIYQTPRYLVIGTGKKITLECSQTMGHDKMYWYQQDPGMELHLIHYSYGVNSTEKGDLSSESTVSRIRTEHFPLTLESARPSHTSQYLCASSEGGKGPTEAFFGQGTRLTVV.

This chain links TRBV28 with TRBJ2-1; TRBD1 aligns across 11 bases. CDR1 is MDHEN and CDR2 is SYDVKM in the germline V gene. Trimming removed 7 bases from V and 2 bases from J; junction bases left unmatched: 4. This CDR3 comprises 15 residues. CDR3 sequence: CASTGQGAAYNEQFF. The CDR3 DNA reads TGTGCCAGCACCGGACAGGGGGCCGCCTACAATGAGCAGTTCTTC.

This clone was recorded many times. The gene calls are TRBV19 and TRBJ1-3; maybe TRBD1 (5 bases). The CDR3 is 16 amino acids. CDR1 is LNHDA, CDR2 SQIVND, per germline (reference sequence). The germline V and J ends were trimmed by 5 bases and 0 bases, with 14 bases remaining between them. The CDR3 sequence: CASSFSGLSSGNTIYF. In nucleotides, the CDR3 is TGTGCCAGTAGTTTCTCAGGGTTGAGCTCTGGAAACACCATATATTTT.

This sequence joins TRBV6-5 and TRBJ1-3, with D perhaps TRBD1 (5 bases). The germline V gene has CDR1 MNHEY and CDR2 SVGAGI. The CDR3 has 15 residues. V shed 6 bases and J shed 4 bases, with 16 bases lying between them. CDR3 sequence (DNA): TGTGCCAGCAGGAGCGGGGGATCATGGGGAAACACCATATATTTT. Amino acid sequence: CASRSGGSWGNTIYF.

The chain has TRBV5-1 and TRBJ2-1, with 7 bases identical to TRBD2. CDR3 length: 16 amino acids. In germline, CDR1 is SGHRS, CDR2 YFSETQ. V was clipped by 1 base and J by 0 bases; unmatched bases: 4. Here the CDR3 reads CASSLRSSGSYNEQFF. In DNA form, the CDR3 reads TGCGCCAGCAGCTTGCGGTCTAGCGGCTCCTACAATGAGCAGTTCTTC.